The next 10 T cell receptor beta chains were all read from a single sample in a study of blood T cell repertoires in COVID-19. Using immunoSEQ multiplex PCR, the repertoire was profiled, and TCRdb retains in-frame clones only, with some absent. The sample yields about 170,000 clones, about 90% seen once. The specimen was PBMCs or T cells enriched from blood (not recorded which). These receptors all stem from a human donor with acute COVID-19. The donor label of this sample is uncertain.

The chain recombines TRBV7-8 with TRBJ1-2; weak D call: TRBD1 (6 bases). This CDR3 contains 14 residues. V was trimmed by 5 bases and J by 5 bases, leaving 15 bases between them. Germline lookup yields CDR1 SGHVS and CDR2 FQNEAQ. CDR3: CASSPWTAWYGYTF. CDR3 DNA: TGTGCCAGCAGCCCGTGGACAGCTTGGTATGGCTACACCTTC.

J is TRBJ2-2 and V is TRBV10-3, with D perhaps matching TRBD1 (6 bases). This CDR3 is 14 amino acids long. The V end was cut by 6 bases, the J end by 2 bases, with 10 bases between. Germline V CDR1 and CDR2: ENHRY, SYGVKD. The CDR3 is CAIRGDTNTGELFF. CDR3 in DNA: TGTGCCATCAGGGGGGACACTAACACCGGGGAGCTGTTTTTT.

The rearrangement uses TRBV9 and TRBJ1-3; a weak D match, TRBD1 (6 bases). Looked up from germline, CDR1 is SGDLS and CDR2 is YYNGEE. This CDR3 region has 11 residues. Between the trimmed V and J ends, which lost 3 bases and 10 bases, there was a span of 8 bases. The chain's CDR3 is CASSARGTIYF. DNA for the CDR3: TGTGCCAGCAGCGCCAGGGGAACCATATATTTT.

This clone was observed a single time. At the DNA level, this CDR3 is encoded by other sequences in the same sample as well. The rearrangement links TRBV6-2 or TRBV6-3 to TRBJ2-1, with TRBD1 matching over 8 bases. The CDR3 totals 15 residues. V lost 5 bases to trimming and J lost 1 base; unmatched junction nucleotides: 4. Germline lookup yields CDR1 MNHEY and CDR2 SVGEGT. The CDR3 is CASSTGQGSYNEQFF. DNA for the CDR3: TGTGCCAGCAGTACCGGACAGGGATCCTACAATGAGCAGTTCTTC.

This clone was seen just once. CDR3 protein: CAIRPTSGGFYNEQFF. The CDR3 DNA follows: TGTGCCATCAGACCGACTAGCGGGGGGTTCTACAATGAGCAGTTCTTC. The chain links TRBV10-3 to TRBJ2-1; 13 nucleotides align to TRBD2. This CDR3 has 16 residues. Germline V gene lookup returns CDR1 ENHRY and CDR2 SYGVKD. Germline trimming cut 6 bases from V and 3 bases from J; bases unmatched to any gene: 5.

This chain links TRBV19 with TRBJ1-5; possibly TRBD1 for D (5 bases). The CDR3 has 13 amino acids. V was pared by 3 bases and J by 5 bases, with 8 bases between. CDR1 is LNHDA and CDR2 is SQIVND in the germline V gene (reference sequence). CDR3 region: CASSIAGDQPQHF. CDR3 sequence (DNA): TGTGCCAGTAGTATTGCGGGGGATCAGCCCCAGCATTTT.

The V and J genes are TRBV7-9 and TRBJ1-1; the D is unclear. The V end was cut by 3 bases, the J end by 5 bases, with 13 bases between. CDR1 SEHNR and CDR2 FQNEAQ come from the germline V gene (reference sequence). This CDR3 is built from 14 residues. CDR3 sequence reads: CASSLGSGRTEAFF. Written as DNA, the CDR3 is TGTGCCAGCAGCTTGGGATCCGGGAGGACTGAAGCTTTCTTT.

This sequence joins TRBV7-8 and TRBJ1-2; possibly TRBD1 for D (5 bases). The V and J ends lost 4 bases and 2 bases respectively, with 14 bases between them. The CDR3 spans 15 residues. Looked up from germline, CDR1 is SGHVS and CDR2 is FQNEAQ. This CDR3 reads CASSSARQRNYGYTF. CDR3 bases: TGTGCCAGCAGCTCGGCGAGACAGAGGAACTATGGCTACACCTTC.

J is TRBJ1-4 and V is TRBV19; 7 bases fit TRBD1. There are 14 residues in the CDR3. Germline CDR1 LNHDA, CDR2 SQIVND (reference sequence). Trimming removed 8 bases from V and 3 bases from J; junction bases left unmatched: 6. CDR3 DNA: TGTGCCAGTTCGACAGGGTTCGCTAATGAAAAACTGTTTTTT. This gives the protein CASSTGFANEKLFF.

The V and J genes are TRBV6-5 and TRBJ1-1; D ambiguous. Germline CDR1 is MNHEY and CDR2 is SVGAGI. CDR3 length: 13 amino acids. The V end was cut by 6 bases, the J end by 3 bases, with 11 bases between. CDR3 bases: TGTGCCAGCAGGGATACAGCTGACACTGAAGCTTTCTTT. Protein: CASRDTADTEAFF.